This T cell receptor beta chain was captured by sequencing in a study of blood T cells in healthy people across ages. Using a J-beta primer mix together with a sample-barcoded 5' primer, a second PCR was run for roughly 7 to 12 cycles. Each CDR3 protein gets one entry after TCRdb re-called the 5' RACE reads with MiXCR. Of some 1,000,000 distinct CDR3 sequences listed, 20% to 25% are singletons. RNA extraction gave at least 5 micrograms of total RNA per sample. V shed 6 bases and J shed 6 bases, with 14 bases lying between them. This CDR3 has 14 residues. These data were also reused for a study on T cells of mothers and their children. According to that study: Each child gave 2.5 million to 3.5 million TCR beta CDR3 reads (each mother, over 8 million). Biologically related mothers and children overlapped slightly more than unrelated pairs, a non-significant difference.

Material: blood. The chain uses TRBV12-3 or TRBV12-4 and TRBJ1-4; D remains unclear. The clonotype originates from a girl aged 2 to 9 in good health. In nucleotides, the CDR3 is TGTGCCAGCAGGCGGGAAGGTCCGGATGAAAAACTGTTTTTT. Its translation: CASRREGPDEKLFF.